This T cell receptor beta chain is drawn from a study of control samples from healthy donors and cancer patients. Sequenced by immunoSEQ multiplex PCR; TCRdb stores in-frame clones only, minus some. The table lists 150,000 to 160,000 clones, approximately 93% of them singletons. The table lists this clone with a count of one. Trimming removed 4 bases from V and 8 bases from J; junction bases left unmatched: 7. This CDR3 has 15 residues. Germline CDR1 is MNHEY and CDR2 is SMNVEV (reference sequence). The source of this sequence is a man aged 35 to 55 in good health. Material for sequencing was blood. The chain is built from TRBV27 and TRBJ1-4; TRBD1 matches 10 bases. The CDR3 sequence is CASSSWTGGREKLFF. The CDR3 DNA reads TGTGCCAGCAGTTCCTGGACAGGGGGACGCGAAAAACTGTTTTTT.